Listed below are T cell receptor beta chains from one sample, sequenced in a study of vaccination and CD4 T cells after COVID-19. TCRdb processed the PCR reads anew with MiXCR; each CDR3 protein has one entry. The data contain more than 10,000 distinct CDR3 sequences, less than 25% of them seen just once; the ten biggest clones take up 9% to 15%. Which antigens these TCRs recognize remains unknown. The source was CD4+ T cells from blood, cultured in vitro, collected after SARS-CoV-2 vaccination. These receptors came from a human donor who had recovered from COVID-19. Each CDR3 is given with its conserved first and last residue. D genes are given only for firm matches. Part of the rows lack a size; the others show once, few, many or a class for expanded clones.

TRBJ2-5	TRBV7-9	NA	medium-sized	TGTGCCAGCAGCTCTGGGGAGACCCAGTACTTC	CASSSGETQYF
TRBJ2-7	TRBV6-1	TRBD1	NA	TGTGCCAGCAGCACCCGCACAGGGGGCCCCATGGACGAGCAGTACTTC	CASSTRTGGPMDEQYF
TRBJ1-2	TRBV5-6	NA	NA	TGTGCCAGCAGCTCCTCGGCGGACGGTGATGGCTACACCTTC	CASSSSADGDGYTF
TRBJ1-1	TRBV6-1	NA	few	TGTGCCAGCACTAACAGGGCTAACACTGAAGCTTTCTTT	CASTNRANTEAFF
TRBJ2-5	TRBV18	NA	NA	TGTGCCAGCTCTCGGCCCCTCGAGACCCAGTACTTC	CASSRPLETQYF
TRBJ2-7	TRBV4-3	NA	NA	TGCGCCAGCAGCCAAGATCCTCAGGGAACCTACGAGCAGTACTTC	CASSQDPQGTYEQYF
TRBJ2-1	TRBV6-1	TRBD2	NA	TGTGCCAGCAGCCGATCCGGGACTAGCGGGAGAAGAGAGCAGTTCTTC	CASSRSGTSGRREQFF
TRBJ1-1	TRBV24-1	NA	few	TGTGCCACCAGTGATTTTGCCACCTGGACCGGAACTGAAGCTTTCTTT	CATSDFATWTGTEAFF
TRBJ2-7	TRBV20-1	NA	NA	TGCAGTGCTACTGAGGGTTTGAGCGAGCAGTACTTC	CSATEGLSEQYF
TRBJ2-3	TRBV4-3	TRBD2	NA	TGCGCCAGCAGCCAAACTACGGGACTAGCGGGATCGACAGATACGCAGTATTTT	CASSQTTGLAGSTDTQYF
TRBJ2-1	TRBV4-3	TRBD1	NA	TGCGCCAGCAGCCAAGATGGGGGCCCCGACAGGGGGTGGGATGAGCAGTTCTTC	CASSQDGGPDRGWDEQFF
TRBJ2-1	TRBV27	NA	NA	TGTGCCAGCAGTATGACTCAGCAGTTCTTC	CASSMTQQFF
TRBJ1-1	TRBV20-1	TRBD1	few	TGCAGTGGGATTCAGGGGGGTTCTACTGAAGCTTTCTTT	CSGIQGGSTEAFF
TRBJ2-1	TRBV20-1	NA	NA	TGCACCTTAGCCTCTACCCAATACAATGAGCAGTTCTTC	CTLASTQYNEQFF
TRBJ1-5	TRBV12-3/TRBV12-4	NA	once	TGTGCCAGCAGTCGCAATCAGCCCCAGCATTTT	CASSRNQPQHF
TRBJ2-7	TRBV18	TRBD1	once	TGTGCCAGCTCACGCGGGACAGGGCCCTCGCGCGGACACGAGCAGTACTTC	CASSRGTGPSRGHEQYF
TRBJ1-2	TRBV25-1	NA	medium-sized	TGTGCCAGCAGTGAATACCAGGCTGCCGGTGGCTACACCTTC	CASSEYQAAGGYTF
TRBJ1-2	TRBV7-2	TRBD1	large	TGTGCCAGCAGCTTAGGGGCAGGGGGCTTGTATGGCTACACCTTC	CASSLGAGGLYGYTF
TRBJ2-3	TRBV19	TRBD2	NA	TGTGCCAGTAGAAAACACGGGACTAGCGGCAGGAGCACAGATACGCAGTATTTT	CASRKHGTSGRSTDTQYF
TRBJ1-5	TRBV19	NA	NA	TGTGCCAGTAGTACCATGAGCAATCAGCCCCAGCATTTT	CASSTMSNQPQHF
TRBJ1-1	TRBV5-6	TRBD1	medium-sized	TGTGCCAGCAGCCGGACAGGGGGAGCGAACACTGAAGCTTTCTTT	CASSRTGGANTEAFF
TRBJ2-1	TRBV7-9	TRBD2	NA	TGTGCCAGCAGCTGGGGAGGGCTAGCCGATGAGCAGTTCTTC	CASSWGGLADEQFF
TRBJ1-6	TRBV7-8	NA	few	TGTGCCAGCAGCTTGGCGATGGGGACAAATAATTCACCCCTCCACTTT	CASSLAMGTNNSPLHF
TRBJ2-6	TRBV7-6	TRBD2	NA	TGTGCCAGCAGCTTAGTGAGCGGGAGAACTGGGGCCAACGTCCTGACTTTC	CASSLVSGRTGANVLTF
TRBJ1-1	TRBV9	NA	NA	TGTGCCAGCCGTCCCGGCAGTGCGGGGACTGAAGCTTTCTTT	CASRPGSAGTEAFF
TRBJ2-7	TRBV12-3/TRBV12-4	TRBD2	few	TGTGCCAGCAGTCTCCTCCCCTTTCGGGAGGGCAATGTGCGCGAGCAGTACTTC	CASSLLPFREGNVREQYF